The 14 T cell receptor beta chains presented below share a single source sample, sequenced in a study of vaccination effects on CD4 cells after COVID-19. Assay: immunoSEQ multiplex PCR; the TCRdb copy retains only in-frame clones and omits some. Of about 15,000 clones listed, just under 70% are singletons. Before sequencing, viral peptide pools were used by the ViraFEST assay to expand antigen-specific CD4+ T cells. Cells that had been cultured for roughly 9 days were the source of isolated CD4+ T cells. All study participants received two doses of BNT162b2 or mRNA-1273 vaccine. These receptors lack a known antigen. The sample was CD4+ T cells from PBMCs cultured with SARS-CoV-2 spike peptides, taken after COVID-19 vaccination. These receptor sequences come from a human donor who received a COVID-19 vaccine.

The chain carries TRBV5-1 and TRBJ2-5; TRBD1 aligns across 8 bases. There are 16 residues in the CDR3. CDR1 is SGHRS, CDR2 YFSETQ, per germline. The V segment lost 4 bases and the J segment 4 bases; nucleotides outside the gene matches: 12. The DNA of the CDR3 is TGCGCCAGCAGCCCTCCCCAGGGGGCAGGGGGAGAGACCCAGTACTTC. Translation: CASSPPQGAGGETQYF.

The rearrangement uses TRBV6-2 or TRBV6-3 and TRBJ2-1; D tentatively reads TRBD1 or TRBD2 (5 bases each). V was pared by 2 bases and J by 0 bases, with 11 bases between. This CDR3 spans 16 amino acids. Germline V gene data show CDR1 as MNHEY and CDR2 as SVGEGT. DNA of the CDR3: TGTGCCAGCAGTTACGGAGGACATAGCTCCTACAATGAGCAGTTCTTC. Amino acid sequence: CASSYGGHSSYNEQFF.

Written as DNA, the CDR3 is TGCGCCAGCAGCTTGGGGAACACAGATACGCAGTATTTT. It translates to CASSLGNTDTQYF. V and J are TRBV5-1 and TRBJ2-3; no reliable D call. The CDR3 is made up of 13 amino acids. The ends were cut back, 0 bases at V and 2 bases at J, with 4 bases in the middle. In germline, CDR1 is SGHRS, CDR2 YFSETQ.

This clone was seen a single time. The CDR3 nucleotides are TGTGCCAGCACTAATAGGGACAGGGGATATGACTATGGCTACACCTTC. Protein product: CASTNRDRGYDYGYTF. V usage is TRBV28 and J usage is TRBJ1-2; 10 bases fit TRBD1. The CDR3 runs 16 residues. The germline gives CDR1 MDHEN, CDR2 SYDVKM. The V gene end was trimmed by 7 bases and the J gene end by 3 bases; junction bases not matched to a gene: 11.

In nucleotides, the CDR3 is TGTGCCTGGAGGCGGAAGGGGAGATCTAATGAAAAACTGTTTTTT. Translation: CAWRRKGRSNEKLFF. The rearrangement links TRBV30 to TRBJ1-4; perhaps TRBD1 as D (5 bases). The V gene lost 3 bases and the J gene lost 3 bases, with 14 bases spanning the gap. The germline gives CDR1 GTSNPN, CDR2 SVGIG (reference sequence). This CDR3 has 15 amino acids.

J is TRBJ1-1 and V is TRBV27, with TRBD1 as a possible D gene (6 bases). Between the trimmed V and J ends, which lost 5 bases and 1 base, there was a span of 11 bases. The germline V gene encodes CDR1 MNHEY and CDR2 SMNVEV (reference sequence). This CDR3 spans 14 amino acids. The chain's CDR3 is CASSGRTANTEAFF. The CDR3 nucleotides read TGTGCCAGCAGTGGACGGACAGCGAACACTGAAGCTTTCTTT.

The chain uses TRBV5-1 and TRBJ2-3; no clear D gene. The V gene lost 0 bases and the J gene lost 0 bases, with 5 bases spanning the gap. The CDR3 has 14 amino acids. The germline CDR1 and CDR2 sequences are SGHRS and YFSETQ. For the CDR3, the DNA is TGCGCCAGCAGCTTGGAAAGGAGCACAGATACGCAGTATTTT. Protein sequence: CASSLERSTDTQYF.

This clone has just a few counts. The J gene is TRBJ1-5, the V gene TRBV10-3; D gene ambiguous. Trimming left V 5 bases short and J 3 bases short, with 11 bases between. The CDR3 contains 14 residues. Germline CDR1 is ENHRY and CDR2 is SYGVKD. The CDR3 nucleotides read TGTGCCATCAGTTCAGACGGGAACAATCAGCCCCAGCATTTT. Translated: CAISSDGNNQPQHF.

This chain uses TRBV5-4 with TRBJ2-7, with 7 bases that match TRBD2. V dropped 0 bases and J dropped 2; count of bases not matched to a gene: 5. The CDR3 totals 15 residues. Per the germline V gene, CDR1 is SGHNT and CDR2 is YYREEE (reference sequence). The chain's CDR3 is CASSLGGGSAYEQYF. The CDR3 DNA is TGTGCCAGCAGCTTGGGGGGGGGAAGCGCCTACGAGCAGTACTTC. Full variable domain (rest looked up from reference TRBV5-4 and TRBJ2-7): ETGVTQSPTHLIKTRGQQVTLRCSSQSGHNTVSWYQQALGQGPQFIFQYYREEENGRGNFPPRFSGLQFPNYSSELNVNALELDDSALYLCASSLGGGSAYEQYFGPGTRLTVT.

The J gene is TRBJ1-1, the V gene TRBV3-1 (or the pseudogene TRBV3-2); 7 bases line up with TRBD1. The CDR3 spans 14 residues. CDR1 is LGHDT and CDR2 is YNNKEL in the germline V gene (reference sequence). V lost 4 bases, J lost 4 bases, and 6 bases stayed unmatched. The CDR3: CASSPLGTVTEAFF. The DNA for the CDR3 is TGTGCCAGCAGCCCTCTAGGGACAGTCACTGAAGCTTTCTTT.

This chain uses TRBV12-3 or TRBV12-4 with TRBJ1-2, with 8 bases identical to TRBD1. V lost 10 bases, J lost 6 bases, and 7 bases stayed unmatched. The CDR3 is made up of 12 amino acids. The CDR3, as DNA: TGTGCCACCCGGACAGGGAGGGATGGCTACACCTTC. Its translation: CATRTGRDGYTF.

The V and J genes are TRBV27 and TRBJ2-7, with TRBD1 matching 9 bases. V lost 0 bases and J lost 2; bases outside the gene matches: 11. This CDR3 comprises 18 residues. The germline V gene encodes CDR1 MNHEY and CDR2 SMNVEV (reference sequence). In nucleotides, the CDR3 is TGTGCCAGCAGTTTATCGCCTCTAGGACAGGGGATCACCTACGAGCAGTACTTC. As protein: CASSLSPLGQGITYEQYF.

This rearrangement joins TRBV5-1 to TRBJ2-7, with 12 bases aligning to TRBD2. Unmatched junction bases numbered 2, after V lost 1 base and J lost 0 bases. Looked up from germline, CDR1 is SGHRS and CDR2 is YFSETQ. The CDR3 is 16 residues long. The CDR3 DNA is TGCGCCAGCAGCTTGCTAGCGGGAGGGAGCTCCTACGAGCAGTACTTC. Its translation: CASSLLAGGSSYEQYF. Full variable domain (missing parts from reference TRBV5-1 and TRBJ2-7): KAGVTQTPRYLIKTRGQQVTLSCSPISGHRSVSWYQQTPGQGLQFLFEYFSETQRNKGNFPGRFSGRQFSNSRSEMNVSTLELGDSALYLCASSLLAGGSSYEQYFGPGTRLTVT.

The chain employs TRBV30 and TRBJ1-1; 7 nucleotides align to TRBD1. CDR3 length: 14 amino acids. In germline, CDR1 is GTSNPN, CDR2 SVGIG (reference sequence). J was trimmed by 4 bases and V by 5 bases; bases with no gene match: 10. CDR3 region: CAWGPPGGITEAFF. The CDR3 DNA sequence: TGTGCCTGGGGACCCCCAGGGGGTATCACTGAAGCTTTCTTT.